Shown below are 24 T cell receptor beta chains from a single sample sequenced in a study of Tregs in tolerant kidney transplant recipients. Clones were read by immunoSEQ multiplex PCR, and TCRdb kept only the in-frame ones, dropping some. The sample records 200,000 to 300,000 clones, about 86% being singletons. Sequencing used CD4+ T cells from blood. The receptors stem from a human donor in good health.

This clone was recorded a few times. The CDR3 reads CASSLISSQETQYF. The CDR3 coding sequence is TGCGCCAGCAGCTTGATCTCTTCCCAAGAGACCCAGTACTTC. V and J are TRBV5-1 and TRBJ2-5; unclear D gene. Trimming removed 1 base at V and 1 base at J, with 8 bases between. CDR1 and CDR2 (germline): SGHRS, YFSETQ. This CDR3 has 14 amino acids.

This clone appeared once. This sequence joins TRBV6-5 and TRBJ2-5, with 7 bases that match TRBD1. The end of the DNA fits TRBJ2-7 better, so the J call may be wrong. Germline-derived CDR1 and CDR2 are MNHEY and SVGAGI. The CDR3 consists of 14 residues. Here the CDR3 reads CASSGQALWDEQYF. The CDR3 coding sequence is TGTGCCAGCAGTGGACAGGCCCTATGGGACGAGCAGTACTTC.

This clone was recorded once. The chain carries TRBV30 and TRBJ1-5; TRBD1 might be the D (6 bases). The CDR3 loop spans 15 amino acids. Germline lookup yields CDR1 GTSNPN and CDR2 SVGIG (reference sequence). V lost 4 bases and J lost 5, with 18 bases in between. The CDR3 is CAWKPATGRDQPQHF. The CDR3 DNA reads as TGTGCCTGGAAGCCGGCTACAGGGCGCGATCAGCCCCAGCATTTT.

The V call is TRBV6-5, the J call TRBJ2-3, with D perhaps TRBD2 (6 bases). Germline lookup yields CDR1 MNHEY and CDR2 SVGAGI. This CDR3 region has 15 residues. Trimming pared 2 bases from V and 0 bases from J, leaving 9 bases between. CDR3 in amino acids: CASSYVGTSTDTQYF. The CDR3 DNA is TGTGCCAGCAGTTACGTCGGGACTAGCACAGATACGCAGTATTTT.

The chain uses TRBV11-2 and TRBJ2-1; 10 positions agree with TRBD2. The CDR3 consists of 17 residues. CDR1 and CDR2 from the germline V gene are SGHAT and FQNNGV. With 1 base clipped from V and 1 base from J, the junction kept 4 bases outside the gene matches. This CDR3 reads CASSLVRTSGSYNEQFF. Written as DNA, the CDR3 is TGTGCCAGCAGCTTAGTTAGGACTAGCGGATCCTACAATGAGCAGTTCTTC.

The V and J genes are TRBV19 and TRBJ2-6; possible D gene TRBD1, 6 bases. The CDR3 spans 18 residues. V lost 5 bases to trimming and J lost 0 bases, with 17 bases between them. Germline CDR1 and CDR2: LNHDA and SQIVND (reference sequence). In DNA form, the CDR3 reads TGTGCCAGTAGTGTCCCCGGGACACCTATCTCTGGGGCCAACGTCCTGACTTTC. This codes for CASSVPGTPISGANVLTF.

This chain links TRBV9 with TRBJ2-7; 10 nucleotides align to TRBD2. V shed 3 bases, J shed 4 bases, and the junction held 7 bases outside the gene matches. The CDR3 is made up of 15 amino acids. Germline CDR1 reads SGDLS; CDR2 reads YYNGEE. The CDR3 reads CASSAGTSAVYEQYF. The CDR3 nucleotides read TGTGCCAGCAGCGCCGGGACTAGCGCAGTTTACGAGCAGTACTTC.

This clone was counted a single time. The V and J genes are TRBV14 and TRBJ2-1, with 8 bases identical to TRBD2. The CDR3 consists of 17 residues. Germline assignment: CDR1 SGHDN and CDR2 FVKESK. V gave up 4 bases and J gave up 4 bases; unmatched junction bases: 12. DNA for the CDR3: TGTGCCAGCAGCCCCCTCTATCCTAGCGGGCTGTACAATGAGCAGTTCTTC. This encodes CASSPLYPSGLYNEQFF.

V usage is TRBV6-5 and J usage is TRBJ1-2, with 10 bases aligning to TRBD1. V lost 5 bases to trimming and J lost 6 bases; unmatched junction nucleotides: 3. Looked up from germline, CDR1 is MNHEY and CDR2 is SVGAGI. The CDR3 totals 13 residues. CDR3 loop: CASSPGTGDGYTF. DNA for the CDR3: TGTGCCAGCAGTCCGGGGACAGGGGATGGCTACACCTTC.

The rearrangement links TRBV30 to TRBJ1-3; D not certain. The CDR3 extends over 15 amino acids. V was shortened by 4 bases and J by 1 base, with 14 bases between the two germline ends. Looked up from germline, CDR1 is GTSNPN and CDR2 is SVGIG (reference sequence). As DNA, the CDR3 is TGTGCCTGGAATCCAGGTGACTCATCTGGAAACACCATATATTTT. Translation gives CAWNPGDSSGNTIYF.

V and J are TRBV4-1 and TRBJ2-1; 8 nucleotides align to TRBD2. Germline V gene sequence: CDR1 MGHRA, CDR2 YSYEKL. With V trimmed by 2 bases and J by 8 bases, 17 bases remained unmatched. The length of the CDR3 is 18 residues. For the CDR3, the DNA is TGCGCCAGCAGCCAATTTTTCCTTACTAGCGGCAAAGGGCATGAGCAGTTCTTC. Its protein product is CASSQFFLTSGKGHEQFF.

The chain recombines TRBV6-5 with TRBJ2-7; 10 bases are shared with TRBD1. V lost 7 bases and J lost 4; bases outside the gene matches: 4. Germline V gene data show CDR1 as MNHEY and CDR2 as SVGAGI. The CDR3 contains 13 residues. The CDR3 loop is CASTRDRGYEQYF. CDR3 DNA: TGTGCCAGCACCCGGGACAGGGGTTACGAGCAGTACTTC.

The gene calls are TRBV7-8 and TRBJ2-1; D might be TRBD1 or TRBD2, each matching 5 bases. This CDR3 is 14 amino acids long. The V gene's germline CDR1 is SGHVS and CDR2 FQNEAQ. Trimming removed 6 bases from V and 7 bases from J, with 16 bases in between. The CDR3 nucleotides read TGTGCCAGCAGTCTCCTGGGGACCTGGAATGAGCAGTTCTTC. Its protein product is CASSLLGTWNEQFF.

The chain employs TRBV27 and TRBJ2-7, with D unresolved. V was pared by 3 bases and J by 7 bases, with 19 bases between. CDR3 length equals 15 residues. Germline values: CDR1 MNHEY, CDR2 SMNVEV (reference sequence). CDR3: CASSFRPNLPWEQYF. The CDR3 DNA follows: TGTGCCAGCAGTTTCCGACCTAATCTGCCTTGGGAGCAGTACTTC.

The V gene is TRBV5-1, the J gene TRBJ1-3; unclear D gene. The length of the CDR3 is 13 residues. The ends were cut back, 4 bases at V and 8 bases at J, with 13 bases in the middle. Germline CDR1 is SGHRS and CDR2 is YFSETQ. In nucleotides, the CDR3 is TGCGCCAGCAGCAAAGGCCCGTTGGACACCATATATTTT. This translates into CASSKGPLDTIYF.

The chain recombines TRBV15 with TRBJ2-1; 7 nucleotides agree with TRBD2. There are 16 residues in the CDR3. Germline CDR1 LNHNV, CDR2 YYDKDF (reference sequence). V lost 9 bases, J lost 2 bases, and 13 bases stayed unmatched. CDR3 sequence reads: CATDQRTRGPYNEQFF. CDR3 DNA: TGTGCCACGGACCAGAGGACTAGGGGCCCCTACAATGAGCAGTTCTTC.

The CDR3 nucleotides read TGTGCCAGCAGCTCCAGGACTAGCGGGGGTCTCACAGATACGCAGTATTTT. It encodes CASSSRTSGGLTDTQYF. V gene TRBV7-3 combines with J gene TRBJ2-3; 13 bases are shared with TRBD2. Germline CDR1 and CDR2: SGHTA and FQGTGA. With V trimmed by 4 bases and J by 2 bases, 6 bases remained unmatched. CDR3 length: 17 residues.

The chain recombines TRBV11-2 with TRBJ1-1; tentative D call: TRBD1 (5 bases). The CDR3 loop spans 13 amino acids. Trimming pared 1 base from V and 4 bases from J, leaving 7 bases between. From germline, CDR1 is SGHAT and CDR2 FQNNGV. CDR3 in amino acids: CASSLGGFTEAFF. The CDR3 nucleotides read TGTGCCAGCAGCTTAGGGGGGTTCACTGAAGCTTTCTTT.

The chain is built from TRBV6-6 and TRBJ1-2, with 10 bases lining up with TRBD1. Germline V lookup: CDR1 MNHNY, CDR2 SVGAGI (reference sequence). CDR3 length: 13 residues. The ends lost 8 bases at V and 2 bases at J; junction bases unmatched: 2. This chain's CDR3 is CASGDRGNYGYTF. CDR3 bases: TGTGCCAGCGGGGACAGGGGAAACTATGGCTACACCTTC.

The rearrangement joins TRBV5-8 to TRBJ1-2; 9 bases map to TRBD1. CDR1 is SGHTS and CDR2 is YDEGEE in the germline V gene. The length of the CDR3 is 15 residues. With V trimmed by 5 bases and J by 4 bases, 9 bases remained unmatched. The CDR3: CASRHRGLDPYGYTF. CDR3 DNA sequence: TGTGCCAGCAGGCACAGGGGGCTTGATCCCTATGGCTACACCTTC.

The J gene is TRBJ1-1, the V gene TRBV10-3; D gene ambiguous. CDR3 length: 16 amino acids. The germline CDR1 and CDR2 sequences are ENHRY and SYGVKD. V was shortened by 0 bases and J by 6 bases, with 17 bases between the two germline ends. CDR3 DNA: TGTGCCATCAGTGAGTCGTTCTTGGCCGACCGGCCTGAAGCTTTCTTT. Translated, it gives CAISESFLADRPEAFF.

The chain recombines TRBV5-1 with TRBJ2-5, with 8 bases fitting TRBD1. The germline V gene has CDR1 SGHRS and CDR2 YFSETQ. V trimming: 6 bases; J trimming: 5 bases; junction bases outside the gene matches: 9. This CDR3 is built from 14 residues. CDR3: CASMNGQGTETQYF. DNA of the CDR3: TGCGCCAGCATGAATGGACAGGGTACCGAGACCCAGTACTTC.

The gene calls are TRBV15 and TRBJ2-1, with a possible D match to TRBD2 (5 bases). Between the trimmed V and J ends, which lost 1 base and 8 bases, there was a span of 12 bases. Looked up from germline, CDR1 is LNHNV and CDR2 is YYDKDF (reference sequence). The CDR3 has 14 residues. CDR3 bases: TGTGCCACCAGCAGAGTAACTAGTTTGGATGAGCAGTTCTTC. It is translated as CATSRVTSLDEQFF.

Comment on this clone: Other DNA sequences of this sample code for an identical CDR3. The chain has TRBV27 and TRBJ1-2; TRBD1 aligns across 8 bases. Germline V CDR1 and CDR2: MNHEY, SMNVEV (reference sequence). V dropped 2 bases and J dropped 7; count of bases not matched to a gene: 6. CDR3 size: 14 residues. The CDR3 spells CASSLAWTGFGYTF. As DNA, the CDR3 is TGTGCCAGCAGTTTAGCCTGGACAGGGTTTGGCTACACCTTC.